These 21 T cell receptor beta chains originate from one sample sequenced in a study of blood T cell repertoires in COVID-19. TCRdb's copy holds only in-frame clones and misses some; the assay was immunoSEQ multiplex PCR. The data show 97,000 or so clones, roughly 80% seen once. The source material was peripheral blood. These receptors all come from a human donor in a cohort sampled during active COVID-19.

There are a few counts of this clone. The chain joins TRBV19 to TRBJ2-2; 10 positions agree with TRBD1. V was pared by 5 bases and J by 2 bases, with 5 bases of the junction left unmatched. This CDR3 has 16 amino acids. CDR1 is LNHDA, CDR2 SQIVND, per germline (reference sequence). CDR3 protein: CASSLGTGVNTGELFF. The CDR3 region has the DNA TGTGCCAGTAGTCTAGGGACAGGGGTTAACACCGGGGAGCTGTTTTTT.

V usage is TRBV7-2 and J usage is TRBJ1-1; D call uncertain. Germline-derived CDR1 and CDR2 are SGHTA and FQGNSA. This CDR3 spans 14 amino acids. V dropped 2 bases and J dropped 6 bases, with 13 bases sitting between them. The CDR3 spells CASSLRGNRAEAFF. The CDR3 DNA is TGTGCCAGCAGCTTACGAGGGAATAGGGCTGAAGCTTTCTTT.

This chain uses TRBV24-1 with TRBJ1-2; D perhaps matches TRBD1 (5 bases). Looked up from germline, CDR1 is KGHDR and CDR2 is SFDVKD. The CDR3 length is 14 residues. Trimming took off 5 bases at V and 1 base at J, with 10 bases between the two ends. This chain's CDR3 is CATSGDSLNYGYTF. DNA for the CDR3: TGTGCCACCAGTGGTGACAGCCTTAACTATGGCTACACCTTC.

The rearrangement links TRBV11-1 to TRBJ2-6; a weak D match, TRBD1 (5 bases). The V and J ends lost 8 bases and 0 bases respectively, with 11 bases between them. The length of the CDR3 is 15 residues. Germline V gene sequence: CDR1 SGHAT, CDR2 FQDESV (reference sequence). The CDR3 loop is CASGQGLSGANVLTF. The CDR3 nucleotides read TGTGCCAGCGGTCAGGGCCTCTCTGGGGCCAACGTCCTGACTTTC.

The genes are TRBV9 and TRBJ1-6; D might be TRBD1 (5 bases). Germline V gives CDR1 SGDLS, CDR2 YYNGEE. The CDR3 consists of 16 residues. V was shortened by 1 base and J by 0 bases, with 8 bases between the two germline ends. The CDR3 spells CASSVRGVSYNSPLHF. CDR3 bases: TGTGCCAGCAGCGTAAGGGGCGTCTCCTATAATTCACCCCTCCACTTT.

This rearrangement joins TRBV4-3 to TRBJ1-5; D call uncertain. This CDR3 has 17 residues. Germline V gene lookup returns CDR1 LGHNA and CDR2 YSLEER. The V and J ends lost 0 bases and 3 bases respectively, with 15 bases between them. The CDR3 region has the DNA TGCGCCAGCAGCCAAGATCATCTCCAGGTTTTCAATCAGCCCCAGCATTTT. This translates into CASSQDHLQVFNQPQHF.

V is TRBV7-9 and J is TRBJ2-1; D gene ambiguous. The length of the CDR3 is 11 residues. Germline V CDR1 and CDR2: SEHNR, FQNEAQ (reference sequence). The germline V and J ends were trimmed by 0 bases and 10 bases, with 4 bases remaining between them. DNA of the CDR3: TGTGCCAGCAGCTTAGCCCGGGAGCAGTTCTTC. Protein: CASSLAREQFF.

The CDR3: CASSLATGRTEAFF. As DNA, the CDR3 is TGTGCCAGCAGCTTAGCGACAGGGAGGACTGAAGCTTTCTTT. The chain has TRBV7-2 and TRBJ1-1; 7 bases line up with TRBD1. CDR1 and CDR2 (germline): SGHTA, FQGNSA. V shed 0 bases and J 5 bases; nucleotides not matched to a gene: 3. The CDR3 contains 14 residues.

This clone was detected a few times. V gene TRBV6-1 combines with J gene TRBJ1-5; TRBD1 agrees at 7 bases. Germline values: CDR1 MNHNS, CDR2 SASEGT. The V gene end was trimmed by 2 bases and the J gene end by 5 bases; junction bases not matched to a gene: 0. The CDR3 runs to 13 residues. The CDR3 DNA reads TGTGCCAGCAGTGAACAGGGGGATCAGCCCCAGCATTTT. Residues: CASSEQGDQPQHF.

This clone was detected only a few times. The CDR3 region is CASSSSGRNTGELFF. The CDR3 DNA is TGTGCCAGCAGCTCCAGCGGGAGGAACACCGGGGAGCTGTTTTTT. The V gene is TRBV7-9, the J gene TRBJ2-2; 8 positions agree with TRBD2. The CDR3 is 15 amino acids. The V and J ends lost 4 bases and 1 base, in that order; junction bases with no gene match: 2. In germline, CDR1 is SEHNR, CDR2 FQNEAQ (reference sequence). Together with reference TRBV7-9 and TRBJ2-2, the CDR3 gives the full variable domain: DTGVSQNPRHKITKRGQNVTFRCDPISEHNRLYWYRQTLGQGPEFLTYFQNEAQLEKSRLLSDRFSAERPKGSFSTLEIQRTEQGDSAMYLCASSSSGRNTGELFFGEGSRLTVL.

The rearrangement uses TRBV6-6 and TRBJ1-6; D possibly corresponds to TRBD1 (5 bases). This CDR3 contains 18 residues. V was shortened by 5 bases and J by 0 bases, with 17 bases between the two germline ends. CDR1 is MNHNY and CDR2 is SVGAGI in the germline V gene (reference sequence). CDR3 nucleotides: TGTGCCAGCAGTCCTCTACCTCGACAGAGCTCCTATAATTCACCCCTCCACTTT. Translation gives CASSPLPRQSSYNSPLHF.

This clone showed up just once. The V call is TRBV27, the J call TRBJ1-4, with D possibly TRBD1 on 5 matching bases. This CDR3 comprises 11 residues. Between the trimmed V and J ends, which lost 8 bases and 10 bases, there was a span of 11 bases. Germline loops: CDR1 MNHEY, CDR2 SMNVEV (reference sequence). This chain's CDR3 is CASGGFGKLFF. CDR3 sequence (DNA): TGTGCCAGCGGGGGGTTTGGAAAACTGTTTTTT.

The chain couples TRBV6-1 to TRBJ1-2; 7 bases align to TRBD1. The V gene end was trimmed by 2 bases and the J gene end by 9 bases; junction bases not matched to a gene: 24. CDR1 is MNHNS and CDR2 is SASEGT in the germline V gene. This CDR3 is built from 19 residues. In nucleotides, the CDR3 is TGTGCCAGCAGTGAATTCCCAAACGCCGGGACAGCTTTATCTATTAGCTACACCTTC. Protein: CASSEFPNAGTALSISYTF.

This clone was detected only a few times. A read error may account for a junction end that differs from germline. The V and J genes are TRBV7-2 and TRBJ2-5; 9 nucleotides match TRBD2. The CDR3 is 15 amino acids. Germline V CDR1 and CDR2: SGHTA, FQGNSA. CDR3 bases: TGTGCCAGCGGCTTTGGCGGGGGGGCCGGGGGGACCCAGTACTTC. Amino acid sequence: CASGFGGGAGGTQYF.

The chain recombines TRBV6-5 with TRBJ2-7; 8 bases agree with TRBD1. The CDR3 totals 15 residues. The V segment lost 5 bases and the J segment 4 bases; nucleotides outside the gene matches: 10. Per germline, CDR1 MNHEY and CDR2 SVGAGI. The CDR3 DNA is TGTGCCAGCAGTATAAGCCGGGACAGGAATTACGAGCAGTACTTC. It yields the protein CASSISRDRNYEQYF.

This chain uses TRBV11-2 with TRBJ2-5, with a weak D call TRBD1 (5 bases). V shed 3 bases and J shed 5 bases, with 22 bases lying between them. From germline, CDR1 is SGHAT and CDR2 FQNNGV. The CDR3 contains 17 residues. In DNA form, the CDR3 reads TGTGCCAGCAGCTTCGCCCCTAGGGGATTACTGGGGGAGACCCAGTACTTC. Its protein is CASSFAPRGLLGETQYF.

This chain uses TRBV5-1 with TRBJ2-1; TRBD2 aligns across 7 bases. The V gene's germline CDR1 is SGHRS and CDR2 YFSETQ. V dropped 1 base and J dropped 6; count of bases not matched to a gene: 10. The CDR3 is made up of 16 amino acids. The CDR3 coding sequence is TGCGCCAGCAGCTTGAGTGGGCTAGCGGTCGTCAATGAGCAGTTCTTC. Its protein product is CASSLSGLAVVNEQFF. Full variable domain (remainder filled in from reference TRBV5-1 and TRBJ2-1): KAGVTQTPRYLIKTRGQQVTLSCSPISGHRSVSWYQQTPGQGLQFLFEYFSETQRNKGNFPGRFSGRQFSNSRSEMNVSTLELGDSALYLCASSLSGLAVVNEQFFGPGTRLTVL.

This sequence joins TRBV4-2 and TRBJ1-2; 9 nucleotides match TRBD1. J was trimmed by 8 bases and V by 4 bases; bases with no gene match: 11. Germline assignment: CDR1 LGHNA and CDR2 YNFKEQ. CDR3 length: 15 amino acids. CDR3 sequence (DNA): TGTGCCAGCAGCCCCCGGGGACAGGGTGAAGGGGGCTACACCTTC. Protein: CASSPRGQGEGGYTF.

The chain couples TRBV7-2 to TRBJ1-2; weak D call: TRBD1 (5 bases). The CDR3 runs to 14 residues. CDR1 and CDR2 (germline): SGHTA, FQGNSA. The V end lost 5 bases, the J end lost 3 bases, and 13 bases lay between the germline ends. The CDR3 loop is CASSPPGGDYGYTF. CDR3 coding DNA: TGTGCCAGCAGCCCACCCGGGGGAGACTATGGCTACACCTTC.

The chain is built from TRBV5-1 and TRBJ2-5, with 8 bases fitting TRBD1. The CDR3 runs to 15 residues. Trimming removed 2 bases from V and 5 bases from J; junction bases left unmatched: 8. Germline V gene lookup returns CDR1 SGHRS and CDR2 YFSETQ. CDR3 in DNA: TGCGCCAGCAGCTTTGACTGGACAGGGACGGAGACCCAGTACTTC. It yields the protein CASSFDWTGTETQYF.

The chain has TRBV5-6 and TRBJ2-1; TRBD1 matches 12 bases. The V gene end was trimmed by 4 bases and the J gene end by 0 bases; junction bases not matched to a gene: 8. The CDR3 consists of 18 residues. Germline V gives CDR1 SGHDT, CDR2 YYEEEE. The CDR3 reads CASSGTGGAGPSYNEQFF. The CDR3 DNA reads as TGTGCCAGCAGCGGGACAGGGGGCGCGGGGCCCTCCTACAATGAGCAGTTCTTC.